Described below is a single TCR beta chain sequence and its context. This entry belongs to a study of technical replicates of blood from a few donors. CDR1 is MGHRA and CDR2 is YSYEKL in the germline V gene. The germline V and J ends were trimmed by 0 bases and 0 bases, with 10 bases remaining between them. This CDR3 is 16 amino acids long. Method: immunoSEQ multiplex PCR; TCRdb's copy keeps in-frame clones and lacks some. The sample contains under 85,000 clones, approximately 96% of which appear only once. The rearrangement links TRBV4-1 to TRBJ2-3; D unclear. The sequencing input was T cells isolated from PBMCs. The TCR comes from a human donor in good health. CDR3 sequence (DNA): TGCGCCAGCAGCCAAGATCTAGGCCGGAGCACAGATACGCAGTATTTT. Amino acids: CASSQDLGRSTDTQYF.